Detailed here is one T cell receptor (beta chain). These data belong to a study of blood T cell repertoires in COVID-19. Authors' analysis steps: Nucleated cell number was recorded as an estimate derived from reference gene primer amplification. Assay used: immunoSEQ multiplex PCR; TCRdb lists only in-frame clones, some missing. The DNA gave D and trimming, while V, J and clone size come from that table. Of around 100,000 clones listed, about nine tenths are singletons. Germline-derived CDR1 and CDR2 are SGHDN and FVKESK. There are 15 residues in the CDR3. The ends were cut back, 4 bases at V and 4 bases at J, with 13 bases in the middle.

V usage is TRBV14 and J usage is TRBJ2-2, with a weak D call TRBD1 (6 bases). The specimen sequenced was peripheral blood. The sequence was collected from a man aged 45-65 years with active COVID-19. The CDR3 loop is CASSPQGFSTGELFF. The CDR3 coding sequence is TGTGCCAGCAGCCCCCAGGGGTTTAGCACCGGGGAGCTGTTTTTT.